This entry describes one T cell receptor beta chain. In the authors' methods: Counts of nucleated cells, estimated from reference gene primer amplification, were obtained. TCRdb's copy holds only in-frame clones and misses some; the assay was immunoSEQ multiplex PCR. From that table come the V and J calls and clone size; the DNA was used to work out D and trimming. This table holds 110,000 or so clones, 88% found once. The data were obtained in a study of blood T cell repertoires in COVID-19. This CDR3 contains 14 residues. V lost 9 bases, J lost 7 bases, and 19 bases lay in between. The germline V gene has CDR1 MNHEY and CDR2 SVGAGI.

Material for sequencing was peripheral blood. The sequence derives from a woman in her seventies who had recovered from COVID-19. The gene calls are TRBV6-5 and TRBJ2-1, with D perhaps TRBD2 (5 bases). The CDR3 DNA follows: TGTGCCAGTCGATCCGGTCCCGGCGGGAATGAGCAGTTCTTC. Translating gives CASRSGPGGNEQFF.